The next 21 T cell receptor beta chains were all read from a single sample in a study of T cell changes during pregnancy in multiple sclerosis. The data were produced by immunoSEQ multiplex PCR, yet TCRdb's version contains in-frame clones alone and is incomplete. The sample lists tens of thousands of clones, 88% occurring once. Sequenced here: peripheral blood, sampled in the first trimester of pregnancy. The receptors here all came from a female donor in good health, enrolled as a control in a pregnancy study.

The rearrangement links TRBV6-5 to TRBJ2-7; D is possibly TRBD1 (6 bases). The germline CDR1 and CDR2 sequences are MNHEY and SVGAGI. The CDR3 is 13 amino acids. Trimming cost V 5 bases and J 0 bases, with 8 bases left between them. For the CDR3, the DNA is TGTGCCAGCAGTCCGGACAGCTCCTACGAGCAGTACTTC. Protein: CASSPDSSYEQYF.

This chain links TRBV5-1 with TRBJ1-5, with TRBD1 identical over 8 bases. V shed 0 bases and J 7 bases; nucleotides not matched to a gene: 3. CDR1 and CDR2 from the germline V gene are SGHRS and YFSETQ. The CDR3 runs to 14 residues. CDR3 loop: CASSLGQGRQPQHF. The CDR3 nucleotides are TGCGCCAGCAGCTTGGGACAGGGGAGGCAGCCCCAGCATTTT.

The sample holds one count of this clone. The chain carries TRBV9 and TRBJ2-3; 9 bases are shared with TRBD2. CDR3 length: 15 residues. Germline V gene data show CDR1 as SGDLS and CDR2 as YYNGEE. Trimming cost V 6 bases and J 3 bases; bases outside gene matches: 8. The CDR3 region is CASNRRREGTDTQYF. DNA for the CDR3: TGTGCCAGCAACAGACGGCGGGAGGGGACAGATACGCAGTATTTT.

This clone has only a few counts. CDR3 sequence reads: CASSDPPGSTDTQYF. CDR3 nucleotide sequence: TGTGCCAGCAGCGACCCTCCGGGATCCACAGATACGCAGTATTTT. The rearrangement uses TRBV9 and TRBJ2-3, with D possibly TRBD2 on 5 matching bases. This CDR3 has 15 amino acids. Germline-derived CDR1 and CDR2 are SGDLS and YYNGEE. V lost 3 bases and J 2 bases, leaving 13 bases between the germline ends.

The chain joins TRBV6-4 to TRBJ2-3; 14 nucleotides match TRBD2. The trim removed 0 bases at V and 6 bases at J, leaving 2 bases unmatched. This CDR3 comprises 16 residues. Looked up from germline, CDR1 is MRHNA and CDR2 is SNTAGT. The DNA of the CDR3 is TGTGCCAGCAGTGACTCGGGGACTAGCGGGAGTGATACGCAGTATTTT. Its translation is CASSDSGTSGSDTQYF.

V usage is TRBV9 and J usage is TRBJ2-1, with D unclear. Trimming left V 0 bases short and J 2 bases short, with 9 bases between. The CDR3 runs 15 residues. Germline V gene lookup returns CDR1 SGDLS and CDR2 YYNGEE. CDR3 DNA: TGTGCCAGCAGCGTAGGTGAGGCAACCTACAATGAGCAGTTCTTC. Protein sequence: CASSVGEATYNEQFF. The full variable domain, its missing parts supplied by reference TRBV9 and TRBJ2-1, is DSGVTQTPKHLITATGQRVTLRCSPRSGDLSVYWYQQSLDQGLQFLIQYYNGEERAKGNILERFSAQQFPDLHSELNLSSLELGDSALYFCASSVGEATYNEQFFGPGTRLTVL.

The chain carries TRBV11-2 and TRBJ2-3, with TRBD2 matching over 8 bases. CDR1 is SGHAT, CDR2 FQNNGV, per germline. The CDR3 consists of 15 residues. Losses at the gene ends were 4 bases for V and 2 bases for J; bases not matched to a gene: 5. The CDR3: CASSSRGGDTDTQYF. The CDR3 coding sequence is TGTGCCAGCAGCTCCCGGGGGGGTGACACAGATACGCAGTATTTT.

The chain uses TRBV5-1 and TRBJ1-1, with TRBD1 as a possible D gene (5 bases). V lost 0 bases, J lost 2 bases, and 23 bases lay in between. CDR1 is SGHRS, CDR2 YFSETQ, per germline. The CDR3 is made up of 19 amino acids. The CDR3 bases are TGCGCCAGCAGCTTGGGCTCGACACCAACCCCAGGGATTAACACTGAAGCTTTCTTT. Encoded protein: CASSLGSTPTPGINTEAFF.

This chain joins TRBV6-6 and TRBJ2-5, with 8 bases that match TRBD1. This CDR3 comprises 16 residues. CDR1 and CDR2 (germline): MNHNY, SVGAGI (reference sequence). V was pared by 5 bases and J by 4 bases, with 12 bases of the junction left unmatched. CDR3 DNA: TGTGCCAGCAGTACCTCCGGGACAGGTGGGGGAGAGACCCAGTACTTC. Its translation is CASSTSGTGGGETQYF.

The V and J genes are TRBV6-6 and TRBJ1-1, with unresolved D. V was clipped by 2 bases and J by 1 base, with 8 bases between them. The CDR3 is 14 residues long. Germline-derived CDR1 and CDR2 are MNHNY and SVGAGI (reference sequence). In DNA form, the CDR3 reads TGTGCCAGCAGTTACCTAGACGGGAACACTGAAGCTTTCTTT. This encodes CASSYLDGNTEAFF.

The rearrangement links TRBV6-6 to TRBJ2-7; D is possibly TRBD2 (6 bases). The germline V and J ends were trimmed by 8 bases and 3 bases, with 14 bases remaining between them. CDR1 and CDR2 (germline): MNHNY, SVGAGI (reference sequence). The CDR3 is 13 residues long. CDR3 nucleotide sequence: TGTGCCAGCCAAGGGTGGGGAGGCTACGAGCAGTACTTC. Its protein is CASQGWGGYEQYF.

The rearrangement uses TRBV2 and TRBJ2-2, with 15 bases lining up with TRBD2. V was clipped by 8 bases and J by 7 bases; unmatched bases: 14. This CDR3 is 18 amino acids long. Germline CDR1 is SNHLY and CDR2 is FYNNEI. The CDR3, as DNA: TGTGCCAGCTCTTCAGGAGGACTAGCGGGAGGGCTCGGCGGGGAGCTGTTTTTT. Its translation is CASSSGGLAGGLGGELFF.

The CDR3 spells CASSEDPLRDSPLHF. CDR3 coding DNA: TGTGCCAGCAGTGAAGACCCACTTCGGGATTCACCCCTCCACTTT. V is TRBV6-4 and J is TRBJ1-6, with D uncertain. V was pared by 3 bases and J by 8 bases, with 14 bases between. This CDR3 is built from 15 residues. In germline, CDR1 is MRHNA, CDR2 SNTAGT.

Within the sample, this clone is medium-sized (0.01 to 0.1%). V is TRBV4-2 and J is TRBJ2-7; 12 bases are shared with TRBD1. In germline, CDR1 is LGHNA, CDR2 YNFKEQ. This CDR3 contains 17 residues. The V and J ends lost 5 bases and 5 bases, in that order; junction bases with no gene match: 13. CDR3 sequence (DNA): TGTGCCAGCAGCTATACCGGACGGGGACAGGGGGCCGACGAGCAGTACTTC. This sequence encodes CASSYTGRGQGADEQYF.

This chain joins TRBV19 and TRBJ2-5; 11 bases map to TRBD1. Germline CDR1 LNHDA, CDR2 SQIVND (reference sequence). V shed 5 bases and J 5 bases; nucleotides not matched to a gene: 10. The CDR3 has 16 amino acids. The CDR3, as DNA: TGTGCCAGTAGTTCAGGACAGGGGGCGTATGTTGAGACCCAGTACTTC. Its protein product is CASSSGQGAYVETQYF. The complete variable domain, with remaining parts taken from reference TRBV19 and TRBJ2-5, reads DGGITQSPKYLFRKEGQNVTLSCEQNLNHDAMYWYRQDPGQGLRLIYYSQIVNDFQKGDIAEGYSVSREKKESFPLTVTSAQKNPTAFYLCASSSGQGAYVETQYFGPGTRLLVL.

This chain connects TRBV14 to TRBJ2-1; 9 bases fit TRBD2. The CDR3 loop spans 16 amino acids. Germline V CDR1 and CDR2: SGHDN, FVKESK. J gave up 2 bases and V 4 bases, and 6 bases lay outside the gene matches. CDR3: CASSLASGATYNEQFF. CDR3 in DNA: TGTGCCAGCAGCCTGGCTAGCGGGGCGACCTACAATGAGCAGTTCTTC.

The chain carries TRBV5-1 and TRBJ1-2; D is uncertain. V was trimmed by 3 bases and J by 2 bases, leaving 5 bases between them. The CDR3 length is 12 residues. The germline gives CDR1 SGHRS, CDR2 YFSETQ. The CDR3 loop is CASSSENYGYTF. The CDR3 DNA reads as TGCGCCAGCAGCTCCGAGAACTATGGCTACACCTTC.

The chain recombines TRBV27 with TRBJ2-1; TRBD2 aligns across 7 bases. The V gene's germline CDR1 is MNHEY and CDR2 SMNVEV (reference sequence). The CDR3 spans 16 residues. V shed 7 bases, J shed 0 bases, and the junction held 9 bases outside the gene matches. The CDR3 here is CASIPSGGSSYNEQFF. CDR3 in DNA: TGTGCCAGCATCCCTTCTGGCGGGAGCTCCTACAATGAGCAGTTCTTC.

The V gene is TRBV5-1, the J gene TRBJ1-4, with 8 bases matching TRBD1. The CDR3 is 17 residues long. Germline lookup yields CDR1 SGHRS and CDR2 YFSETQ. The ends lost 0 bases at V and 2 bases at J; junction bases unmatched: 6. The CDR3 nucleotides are TGCGCCAGCAGCTTGGATCCTGCAGGGGGCACTAATGAAAAACTGTTTTTT. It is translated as CASSLDPAGGTNEKLFF.

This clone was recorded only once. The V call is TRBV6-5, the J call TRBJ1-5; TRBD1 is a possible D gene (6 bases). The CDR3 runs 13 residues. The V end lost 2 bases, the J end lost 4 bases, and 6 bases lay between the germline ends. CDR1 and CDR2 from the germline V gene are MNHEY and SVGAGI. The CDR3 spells CASSYGQNQPQHF. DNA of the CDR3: TGTGCCAGCAGTTACGGACAGAATCAGCCCCAGCATTTT.

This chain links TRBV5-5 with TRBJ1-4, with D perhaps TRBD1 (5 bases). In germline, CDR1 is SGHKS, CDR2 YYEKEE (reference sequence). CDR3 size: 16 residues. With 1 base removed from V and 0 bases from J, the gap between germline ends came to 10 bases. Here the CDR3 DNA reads TGTGCCAGCAGCTTGCGGGGGGGGACAACTAATGAAAAACTGTTTTTT. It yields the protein CASSLRGGTTNEKLFF. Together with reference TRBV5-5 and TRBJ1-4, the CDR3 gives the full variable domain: DAGVTQSPTHLIKTRGQQVTLRCSPISGHKSVSWYQQVLGQGPQFIFQYYEKEERGRGNFPDRFSARQFPNYSSELNVNALLLGDSALYLCASSLRGGTTNEKLFFGSGTQLSVL.